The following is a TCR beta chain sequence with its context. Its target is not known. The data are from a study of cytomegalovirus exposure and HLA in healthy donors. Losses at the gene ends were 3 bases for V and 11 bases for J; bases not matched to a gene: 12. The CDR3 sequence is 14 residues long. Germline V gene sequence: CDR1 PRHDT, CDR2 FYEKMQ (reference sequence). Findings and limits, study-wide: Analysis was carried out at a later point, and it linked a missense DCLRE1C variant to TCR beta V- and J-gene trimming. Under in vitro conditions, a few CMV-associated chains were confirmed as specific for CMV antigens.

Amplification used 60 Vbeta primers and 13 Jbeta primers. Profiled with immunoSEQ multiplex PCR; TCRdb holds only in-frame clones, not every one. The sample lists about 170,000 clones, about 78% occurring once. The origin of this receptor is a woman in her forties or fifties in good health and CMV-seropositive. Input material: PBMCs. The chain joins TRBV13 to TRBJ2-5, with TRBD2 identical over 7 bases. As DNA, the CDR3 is TGTGCCAGCAGCTTGGGGCAGGGTACGCGGGAGCAGTACTTC. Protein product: CASSLGQGTREQYF.